The 3 T cell receptor beta chains below come from one sample, sequenced in a study of Graves' ophthalmopathy and Graves' hyperthyroidism. The sequenced template was RNA, covering the TCR beta CDR3 region. After a first-round RT-PCR with HTBI primers, a second-round multiplex PCR was run. TCRdb analysed the multiplex PCR reads with MiXCR anew, one entry per CDR3 protein. Of about 16,000 distinct CDR3 sequences in the sample, 46% were seen once. Material: peripheral blood. The receptors derive from a woman in her thirties or forties with stable Graves' hyperthyroidism.

J is TRBJ1-2 and V is TRBV15; a weak D match, TRBD1 (6 bases). The germline V and J ends were trimmed by 0 bases and 4 bases, with 21 bases remaining between them. The CDR3 length is 18 residues. Germline V CDR1 and CDR2: LNHNV, YYDKDF (reference sequence). The CDR3 nucleotides are TGTGCCACCAGCAGAGATAGGGACACTACACTAGGGGCCTATGGCTACACCTTC. Amino acid sequence: CATSRDRDTTLGAYGYTF.

V gene TRBV5-1 combines with J gene TRBJ2-1; D could derive from TRBD1 or TRBD2 (5 bases each). The CDR3 loop spans 15 amino acids. Germline V gene data show CDR1 as SGHRS and CDR2 as YFSETQ. Trimming took 1 base from V and 2 from J, leaving 10 bases between them. The CDR3 sequence: CASSLSRGTYNEQFF. CDR3 DNA: TGCGCCAGCAGCTTGTCGAGGGGTACCTACAATGAGCAGTTCTTC.

Remarks on this clonotype: One junction end does not reproduce the germline sequence, and a read error may be involved. The chain joins TRBV10-3 to TRBJ2-7; possible D gene TRBD2, 5 bases. CDR1 ENHRY and CDR2 SYGVKD come from the germline V gene. The CDR3 sequence is 14 residues long. CDR3 DNA sequence: TGTGCCAGCACTCCAGGAGGTCTTTCCTGCGAGCAGTACTTC. This gives the protein CASTPGGLSCEQYF.